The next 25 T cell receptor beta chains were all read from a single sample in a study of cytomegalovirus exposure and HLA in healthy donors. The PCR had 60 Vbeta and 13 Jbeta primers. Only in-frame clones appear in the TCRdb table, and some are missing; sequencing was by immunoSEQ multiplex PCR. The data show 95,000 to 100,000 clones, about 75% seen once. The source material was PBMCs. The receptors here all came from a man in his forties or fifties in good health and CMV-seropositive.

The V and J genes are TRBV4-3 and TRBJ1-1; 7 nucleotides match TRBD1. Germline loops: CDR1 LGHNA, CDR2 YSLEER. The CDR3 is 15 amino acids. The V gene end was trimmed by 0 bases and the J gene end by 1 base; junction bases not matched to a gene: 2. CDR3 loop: CASSQERGQNTEAFF. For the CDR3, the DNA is TGCGCCAGCAGCCAAGAGAGGGGGCAGAACACTGAAGCTTTCTTT.

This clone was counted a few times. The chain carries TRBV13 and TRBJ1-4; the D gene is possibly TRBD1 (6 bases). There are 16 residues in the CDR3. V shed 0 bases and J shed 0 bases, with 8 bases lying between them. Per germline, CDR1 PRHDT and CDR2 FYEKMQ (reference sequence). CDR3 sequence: CASSLGAGATNEKLFF. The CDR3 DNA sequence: TGTGCCAGCAGCTTAGGGGCAGGGGCAACTAATGAAAAACTGTTTTTT.

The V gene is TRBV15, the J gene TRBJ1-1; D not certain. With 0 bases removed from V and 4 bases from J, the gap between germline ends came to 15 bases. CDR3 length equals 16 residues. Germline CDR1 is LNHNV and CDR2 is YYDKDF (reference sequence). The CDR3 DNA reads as TGTGCCACCAGCAGAGAGAAGGGAGCCGGCGGCACTGAAGCTTTCTTT. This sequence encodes CATSREKGAGGTEAFF.

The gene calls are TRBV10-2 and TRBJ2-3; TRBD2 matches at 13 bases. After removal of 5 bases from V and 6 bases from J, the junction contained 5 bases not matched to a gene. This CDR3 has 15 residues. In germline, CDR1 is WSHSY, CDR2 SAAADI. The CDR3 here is CASSWTSGGLDTQYF. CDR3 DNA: TGCGCCAGCAGTTGGACTAGCGGGGGTCTCGATACGCAGTATTTT.

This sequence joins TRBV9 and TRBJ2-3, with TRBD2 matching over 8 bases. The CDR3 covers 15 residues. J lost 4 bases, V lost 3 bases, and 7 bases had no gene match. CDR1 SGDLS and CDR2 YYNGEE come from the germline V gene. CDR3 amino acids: CASSAGLVLPDTQYF. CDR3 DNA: TGTGCCAGCAGCGCGGGACTAGTACTCCCAGATACGCAGTATTTT.

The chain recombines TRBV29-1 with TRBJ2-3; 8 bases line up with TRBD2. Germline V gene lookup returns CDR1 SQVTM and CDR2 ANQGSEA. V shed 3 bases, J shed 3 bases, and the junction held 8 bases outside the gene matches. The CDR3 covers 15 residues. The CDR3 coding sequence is TGCAGCGTTGATAACGGAGCGGGAGTAACAGATACGCAGTATTTT. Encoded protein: CSVDNGAGVTDTQYF.

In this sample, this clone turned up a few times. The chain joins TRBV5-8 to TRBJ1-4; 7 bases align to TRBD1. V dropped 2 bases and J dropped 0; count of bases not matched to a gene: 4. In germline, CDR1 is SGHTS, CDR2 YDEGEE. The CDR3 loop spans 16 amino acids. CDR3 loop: CASSLGGGPTNEKLFF. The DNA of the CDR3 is TGTGCCAGCAGCTTAGGAGGGGGCCCAACTAATGAAAAACTGTTTTTT. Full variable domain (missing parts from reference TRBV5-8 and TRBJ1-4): EAGVTQSPTHLIKTRGQQATLRCSPISGHTSVYWYQQALGLGLQFLLWYDEGEERNRGNFPPRFSGRQFPNYSSELNVNALELEDSALYLCASSLGGGPTNEKLFFGSGTQLSVL.

CDR3: CSAGGTGGATNEKLFF. CDR3 DNA: TGCAGCGCTGGAGGGACAGGGGGAGCAACTAATGAAAAACTGTTTTTT. V is TRBV29-1 and J is TRBJ1-4; TRBD1 matches 11 bases. The germline gives CDR1 SQVTM, CDR2 ANQGSEA. The CDR3 has 16 residues. V lost 7 bases and J lost 0; bases outside the gene matches: 7.

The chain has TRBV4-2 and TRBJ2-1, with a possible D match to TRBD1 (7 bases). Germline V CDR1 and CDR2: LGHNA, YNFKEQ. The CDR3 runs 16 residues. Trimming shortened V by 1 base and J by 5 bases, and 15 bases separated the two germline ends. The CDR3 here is CASSQVGGQLHNEQFF. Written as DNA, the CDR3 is TGTGCCAGCAGCCAAGTGGGGGGACAGCTTCACAATGAGCAGTTCTTC.

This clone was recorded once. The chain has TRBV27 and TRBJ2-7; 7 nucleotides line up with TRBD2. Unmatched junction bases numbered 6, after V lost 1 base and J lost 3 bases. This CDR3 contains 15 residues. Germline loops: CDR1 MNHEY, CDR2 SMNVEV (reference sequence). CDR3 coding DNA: TGTGCCAGCAGTTTATACGGCGGGAGAGGCTACGAGCAGTACTTC. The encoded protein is CASSLYGGRGYEQYF.

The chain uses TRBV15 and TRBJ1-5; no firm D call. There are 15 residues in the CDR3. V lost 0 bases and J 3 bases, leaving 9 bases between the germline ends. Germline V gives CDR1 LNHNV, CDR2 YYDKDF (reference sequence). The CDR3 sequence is CATSRDLSVNQPQHF. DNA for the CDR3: TGTGCCACCAGCAGAGATCTTTCAGTCAATCAGCCCCAGCATTTT. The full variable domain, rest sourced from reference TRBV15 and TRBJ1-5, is DAMVIQNPRYQVTQFGKPVTLSCSQTLNHNVMYWYQQKSSQAPKLLFHYYDKDFNNEADTPDNFQSRRPNTSFCFLDIRSPGLGDTAMYLCATSRDLSVNQPQHFGDGTRLSIL.

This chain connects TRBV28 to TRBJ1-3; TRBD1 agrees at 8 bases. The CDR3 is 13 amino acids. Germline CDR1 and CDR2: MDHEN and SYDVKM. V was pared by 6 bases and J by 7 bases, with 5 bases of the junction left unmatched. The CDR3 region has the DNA TGTGCCAGCAGCCCGGGACAGGACAACACCATATATTTT. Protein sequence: CASSPGQDNTIYF. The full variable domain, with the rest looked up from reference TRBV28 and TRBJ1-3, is DVKVTQSSRYLVKRTGEKVFLECVQDMDHENMFWYRQDPGLGLRLIYFSYDVKMKEKGDIPEGYSVSREKKERFSLILESASTNQTSMYLCASSPGQDNTIYFGEGSWLTVV.

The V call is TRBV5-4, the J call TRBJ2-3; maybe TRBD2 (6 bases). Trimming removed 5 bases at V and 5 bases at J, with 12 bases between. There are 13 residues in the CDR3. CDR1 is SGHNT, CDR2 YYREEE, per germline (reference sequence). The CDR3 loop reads CASRGGSQDTQYF. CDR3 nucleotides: TGTGCCAGCAGGGGGGGTAGTCAAGATACGCAGTATTTT.

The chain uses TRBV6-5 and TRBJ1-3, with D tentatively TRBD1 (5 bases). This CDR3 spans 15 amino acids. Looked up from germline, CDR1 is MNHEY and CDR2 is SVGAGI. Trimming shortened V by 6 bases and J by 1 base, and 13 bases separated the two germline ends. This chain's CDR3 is CASRDSEGSGNTIYF. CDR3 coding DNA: TGTGCCAGCAGGGACTCGGAGGGGTCTGGAAACACCATATATTTT.

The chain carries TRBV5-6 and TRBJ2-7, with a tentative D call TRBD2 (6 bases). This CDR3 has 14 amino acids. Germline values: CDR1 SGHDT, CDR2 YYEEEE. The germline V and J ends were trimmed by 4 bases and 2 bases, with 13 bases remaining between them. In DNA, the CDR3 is TGTGCCAGCAGCCCGGCGGGACGGACCTACGAGCAGTACTTC. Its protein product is CASSPAGRTYEQYF.

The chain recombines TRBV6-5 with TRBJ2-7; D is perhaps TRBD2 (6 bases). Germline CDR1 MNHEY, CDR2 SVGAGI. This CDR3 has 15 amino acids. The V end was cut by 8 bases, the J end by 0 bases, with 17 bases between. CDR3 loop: CASAPDVAASYEQYF. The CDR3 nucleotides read TGTGCCAGCGCCCCGGACGTAGCGGCCTCCTACGAGCAGTACTTC.

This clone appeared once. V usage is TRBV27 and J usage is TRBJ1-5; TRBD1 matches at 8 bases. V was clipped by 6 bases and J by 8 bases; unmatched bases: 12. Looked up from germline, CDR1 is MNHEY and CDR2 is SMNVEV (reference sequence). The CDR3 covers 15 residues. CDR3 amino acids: CASSPGQGKVKPQHF. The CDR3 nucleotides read TGTGCCAGCAGCCCCGGACAGGGCAAGGTTAAGCCCCAGCATTTT.

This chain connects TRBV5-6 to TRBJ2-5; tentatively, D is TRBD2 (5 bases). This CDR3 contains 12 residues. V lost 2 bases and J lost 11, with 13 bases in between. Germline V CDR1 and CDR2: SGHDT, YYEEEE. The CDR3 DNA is TGTGCCAGCAGCTTCAGTGGAGGACGTCAGTACTTC. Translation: CASSFSGGRQYF.

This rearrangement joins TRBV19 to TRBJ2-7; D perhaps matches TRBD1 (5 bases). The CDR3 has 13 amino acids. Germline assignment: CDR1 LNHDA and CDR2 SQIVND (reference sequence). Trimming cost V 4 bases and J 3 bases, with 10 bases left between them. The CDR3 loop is CASSRTLFYEQYF. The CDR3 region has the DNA TGTGCCAGTAGTAGGACACTCTTCTACGAGCAGTACTTC. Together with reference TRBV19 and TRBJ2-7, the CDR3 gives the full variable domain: DGGITQSPKYLFRKEGQNVTLSCEQNLNHDAMYWYRQDPGQGLRLIYYSQIVNDFQKGDIAEGYSVSREKKESFPLTVTSAQKNPTAFYLCASSRTLFYEQYFGPGTRLTVT.

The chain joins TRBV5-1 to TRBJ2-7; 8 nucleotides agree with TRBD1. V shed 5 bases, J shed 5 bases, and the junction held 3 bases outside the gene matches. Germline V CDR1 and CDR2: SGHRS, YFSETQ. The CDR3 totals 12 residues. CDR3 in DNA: TGCGCCAGCAGTTCAGGGGGCGACGAGCAGTACTTC. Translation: CASSSGGDEQYF.

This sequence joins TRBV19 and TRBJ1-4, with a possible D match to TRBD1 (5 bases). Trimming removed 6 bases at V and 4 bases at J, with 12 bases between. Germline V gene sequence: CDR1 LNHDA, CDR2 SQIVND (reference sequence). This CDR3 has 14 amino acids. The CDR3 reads CASSWTYNNEKLFF. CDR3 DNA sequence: TGTGCCAGTAGCTGGACATACAATAATGAAAAACTGTTTTTT.

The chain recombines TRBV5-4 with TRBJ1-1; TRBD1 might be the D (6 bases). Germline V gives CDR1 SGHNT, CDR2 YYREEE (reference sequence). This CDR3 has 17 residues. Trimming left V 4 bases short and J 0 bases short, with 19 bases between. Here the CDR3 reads CASSDPGTPSLNTEAFF. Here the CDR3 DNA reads TGTGCCAGCAGCGATCCCGGGACACCTTCCTTGAACACTGAAGCTTTCTTT.

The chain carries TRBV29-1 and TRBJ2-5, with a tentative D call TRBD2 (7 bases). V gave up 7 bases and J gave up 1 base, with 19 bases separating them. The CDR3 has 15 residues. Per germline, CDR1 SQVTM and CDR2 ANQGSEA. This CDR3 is CSAGGGNSFQETQYF. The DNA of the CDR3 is TGCAGCGCTGGGGGGGGCAACTCCTTCCAAGAGACCCAGTACTTC.

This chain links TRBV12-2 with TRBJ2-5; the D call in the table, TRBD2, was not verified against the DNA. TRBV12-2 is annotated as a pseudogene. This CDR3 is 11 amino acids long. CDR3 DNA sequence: TGTGCAAGTCGCAACCGGGACTTTGAGTACTTC. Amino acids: CASRNRDFEYF.

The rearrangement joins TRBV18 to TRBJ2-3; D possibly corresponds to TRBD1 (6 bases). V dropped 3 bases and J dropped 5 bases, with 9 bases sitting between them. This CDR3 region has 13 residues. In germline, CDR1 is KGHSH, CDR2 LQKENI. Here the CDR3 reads CASSPRDKDTQYF. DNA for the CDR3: TGTGCCAGCTCACCCCGGGACAAAGATACGCAGTATTTT.